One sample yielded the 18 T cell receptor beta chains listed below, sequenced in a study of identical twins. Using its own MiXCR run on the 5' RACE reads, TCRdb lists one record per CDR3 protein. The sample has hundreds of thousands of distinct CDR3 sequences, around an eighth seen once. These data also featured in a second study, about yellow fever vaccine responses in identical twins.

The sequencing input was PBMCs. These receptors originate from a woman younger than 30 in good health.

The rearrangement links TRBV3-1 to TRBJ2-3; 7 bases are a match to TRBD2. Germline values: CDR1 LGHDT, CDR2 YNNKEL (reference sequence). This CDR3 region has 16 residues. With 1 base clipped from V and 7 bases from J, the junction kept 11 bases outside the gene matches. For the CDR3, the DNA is TGTGCCAGCAGCCAAGTAAGAGCGGGAACGAGGTATACGCAGTATTTT. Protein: CASSQVRAGTRYTQYF.

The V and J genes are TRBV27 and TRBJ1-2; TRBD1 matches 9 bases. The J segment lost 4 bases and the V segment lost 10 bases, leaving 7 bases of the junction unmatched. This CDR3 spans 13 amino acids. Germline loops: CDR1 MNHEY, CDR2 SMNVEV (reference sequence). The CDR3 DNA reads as TGTGCCAACTGGACAGGGGTGGTCTATGGCTACACCTTC. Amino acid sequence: CANWTGVVYGYTF.

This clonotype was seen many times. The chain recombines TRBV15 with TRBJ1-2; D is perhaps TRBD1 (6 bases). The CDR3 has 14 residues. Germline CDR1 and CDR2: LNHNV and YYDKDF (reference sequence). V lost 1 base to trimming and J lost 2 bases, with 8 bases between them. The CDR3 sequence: CATSRVGGNYGYTF. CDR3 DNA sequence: TGTGCCACCAGCAGAGTAGGGGGGAACTATGGCTACACCTTC.

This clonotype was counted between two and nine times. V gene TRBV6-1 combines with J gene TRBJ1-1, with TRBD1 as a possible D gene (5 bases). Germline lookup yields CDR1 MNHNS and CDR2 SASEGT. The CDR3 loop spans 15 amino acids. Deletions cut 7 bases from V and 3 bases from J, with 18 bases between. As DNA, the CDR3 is TGTGCCAGCACCCTACTGGGGCTTGGGGACACTGAAGCTTTCTTT. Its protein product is CASTLLGLGDTEAFF.

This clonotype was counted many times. The CDR3 is CASSFVAFSPNEQFF. The CDR3 coding sequence is TGTGCCAGCAGTTTCGTCGCATTTTCACCAAATGAGCAGTTCTTC. The chain couples TRBV28 to TRBJ2-1; D remains unclear. The V and J ends lost 3 bases and 7 bases respectively, with 16 bases between them. Germline values: CDR1 MDHEN, CDR2 SYDVKM. There are 15 residues in the CDR3.

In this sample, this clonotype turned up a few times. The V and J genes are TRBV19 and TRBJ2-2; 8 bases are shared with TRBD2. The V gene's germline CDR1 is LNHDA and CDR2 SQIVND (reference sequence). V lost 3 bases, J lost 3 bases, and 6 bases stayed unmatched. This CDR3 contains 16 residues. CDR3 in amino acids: CASSIGAGAYTGELFF. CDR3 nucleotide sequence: TGTGCCAGTAGTATCGGAGCGGGAGCTTACACCGGGGAGCTGTTTTTT.

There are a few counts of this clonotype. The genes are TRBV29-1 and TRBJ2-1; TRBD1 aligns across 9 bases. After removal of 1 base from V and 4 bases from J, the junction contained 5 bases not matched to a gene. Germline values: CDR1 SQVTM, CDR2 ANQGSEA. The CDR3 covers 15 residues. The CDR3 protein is CSVEGTGARYNEQFF. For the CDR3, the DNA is TGCAGCGTTGAAGGGACAGGGGCGAGGTACAATGAGCAGTTCTTC.

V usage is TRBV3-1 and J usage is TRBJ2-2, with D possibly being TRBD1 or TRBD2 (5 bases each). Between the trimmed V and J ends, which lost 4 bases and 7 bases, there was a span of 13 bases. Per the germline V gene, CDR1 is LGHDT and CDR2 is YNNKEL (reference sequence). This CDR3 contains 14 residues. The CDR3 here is CASSRGPGNGELFF. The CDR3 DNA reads TGTGCCAGCAGCCGGGGACCTGGTAACGGGGAGCTGTTTTTT.

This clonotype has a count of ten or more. Written as DNA, the CDR3 is TGTGCCAGCAGTGAAGGGGTCAGGGCTAACTATGGCTACACCTTC. It codes for CASSEGVRANYGYTF. This chain uses TRBV2 with TRBJ1-2; D may be TRBD1 (5 bases). The V end was cut by 1 base, the J end by 0 bases, with 9 bases between. There are 15 residues in the CDR3. Germline CDR1 and CDR2: SNHLY and FYNNEI. The full variable domain, its missing parts supplied by reference TRBV2 and TRBJ1-2, is EPEVTQTPSHQVTQMGQEVILRCVPISNHLYFYWYRQILGQKVEFLVSFYNNEISEKSEIFDDQFSVERPDGSNFTLKIRSTKLEDSAMYFCASSEGVRANYGYTFGSGTRLTVV.

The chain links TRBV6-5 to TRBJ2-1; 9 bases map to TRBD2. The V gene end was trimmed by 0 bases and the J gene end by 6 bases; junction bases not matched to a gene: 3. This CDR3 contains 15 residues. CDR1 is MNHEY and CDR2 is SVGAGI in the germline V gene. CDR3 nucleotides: TGTGCCAGCAGTTACTCGCTAGCGGGGCCCAATGAGCAGTTCTTC. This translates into CASSYSLAGPNEQFF.

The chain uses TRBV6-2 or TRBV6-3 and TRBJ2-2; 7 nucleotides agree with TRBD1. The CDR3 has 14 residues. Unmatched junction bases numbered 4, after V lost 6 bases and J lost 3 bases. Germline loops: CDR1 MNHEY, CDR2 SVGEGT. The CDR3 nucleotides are TGTGCCAGCAGGACGGGACAGCACACCGGGGAGCTGTTTTTT. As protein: CASRTGQHTGELFF.

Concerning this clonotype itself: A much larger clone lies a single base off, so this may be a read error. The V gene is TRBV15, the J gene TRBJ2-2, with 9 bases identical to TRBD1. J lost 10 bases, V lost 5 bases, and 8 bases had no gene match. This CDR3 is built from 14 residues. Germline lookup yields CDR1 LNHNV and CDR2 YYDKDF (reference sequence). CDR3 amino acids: CATSPNRGREELFF. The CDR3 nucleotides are TGTGCCACCAGCCCAAACAGGGGGCGGGAGGAGCTGTTTTTT.

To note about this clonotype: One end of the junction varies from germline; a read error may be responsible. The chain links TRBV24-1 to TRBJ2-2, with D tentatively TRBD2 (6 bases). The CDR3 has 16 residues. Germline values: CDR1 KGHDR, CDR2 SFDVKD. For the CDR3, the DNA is TGTGCCATCAGTGATTTGCAAATGGGGGGCACCGGGGAGCTGTTTTTT. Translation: CAISDLQMGGTGELFF.

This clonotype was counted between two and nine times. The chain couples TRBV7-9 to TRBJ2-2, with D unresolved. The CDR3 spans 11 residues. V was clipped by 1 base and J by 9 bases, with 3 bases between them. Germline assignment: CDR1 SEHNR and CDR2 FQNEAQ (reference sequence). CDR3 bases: TGTGCCAGCAGCTTAGTAAGGGAGCTGTTTTTT. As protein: CASSLVRELFF.

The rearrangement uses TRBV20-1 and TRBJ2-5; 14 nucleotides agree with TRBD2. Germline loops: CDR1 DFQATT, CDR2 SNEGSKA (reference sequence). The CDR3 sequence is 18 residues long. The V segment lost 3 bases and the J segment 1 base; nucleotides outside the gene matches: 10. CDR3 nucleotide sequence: TGCAGTGCTAGGACTAGCGGGAGGGTTCCTCTCATCCAAGAGACCCAGTACTTC. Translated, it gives CSARTSGRVPLIQETQYF.

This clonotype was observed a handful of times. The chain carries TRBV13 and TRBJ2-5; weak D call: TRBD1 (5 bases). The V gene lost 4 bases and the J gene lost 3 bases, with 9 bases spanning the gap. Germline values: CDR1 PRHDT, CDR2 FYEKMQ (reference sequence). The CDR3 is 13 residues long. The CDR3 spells CASSYRQKETQYF. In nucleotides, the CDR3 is TGTGCCAGCAGCTATCGACAGAAAGAGACCCAGTACTTC.

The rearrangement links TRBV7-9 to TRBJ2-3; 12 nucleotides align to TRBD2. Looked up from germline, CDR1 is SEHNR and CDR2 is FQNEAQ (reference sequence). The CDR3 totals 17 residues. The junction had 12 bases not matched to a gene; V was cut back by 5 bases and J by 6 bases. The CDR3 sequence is CASSPWTSGTLRDTQYF. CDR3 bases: TGTGCCAGCAGCCCATGGACTAGCGGGACCCTGCGGGATACGCAGTATTTT. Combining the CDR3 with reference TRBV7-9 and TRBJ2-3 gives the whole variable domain DTGVSQNPRHKITKRGQNVTFRCDPISEHNRLYWYRQTLGQGPEFLTYFQNEAQLEKSRLLSDRFSAERPKGSFSTLEIQRTEQGDSAMYLCASSPWTSGTLRDTQYFGPGTRLTVL.

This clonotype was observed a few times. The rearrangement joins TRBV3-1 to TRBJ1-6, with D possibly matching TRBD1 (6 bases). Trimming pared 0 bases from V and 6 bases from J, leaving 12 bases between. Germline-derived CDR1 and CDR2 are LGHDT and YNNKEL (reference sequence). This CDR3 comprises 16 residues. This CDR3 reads CASSQEGGQSNSPLHF. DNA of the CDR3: TGTGCCAGCAGCCAAGAGGGGGGACAATCTAATTCACCCCTCCACTTT.